Each of the 5 T cell receptor beta chains below was sequenced from the same sample in a study of cytomegalovirus exposure and HLA in healthy donors. The study ran its PCR with 60 Vbeta and 13 Jbeta primers. Sequencing was performed with immunoSEQ multiplex PCR; in TCRdb, only in-frame clones are kept and a portion is missing. The sample has 85,000 to 120,000 clones; 82% are singletons. The source material was PBMCs. These TCRs come from a man in his fifties in good health and CMV-seronegative.

The genes are TRBV21-1 and TRBJ2-5; the table assigns TRBD1, which was not confirmed against the DNA. TRBV21-1 constitutes a pseudogene. CDR3 length: 21 residues. Here the CDR3 reads CASSKEGIGTDPSFFIETQYF. Here the CDR3 DNA reads TGTGCCAGCAGCAAAGAAGGGATTGGGACAGATCCTAGTTTTTTTATAGAGACCCAGTACTTC.

This rearrangement joins TRBV19 to TRBJ1-1, with TRBD1 matching over 9 bases. This CDR3 is built from 15 residues. The germline V gene encodes CDR1 LNHDA and CDR2 SQIVND (reference sequence). V lost 1 base to trimming and J lost 8 bases; unmatched junction nucleotides: 8. The CDR3 sequence: CASSIAPSGQGEAFF. The DNA of the CDR3 is TGTGCCAGTAGTATAGCGCCGTCGGGACAGGGAGAAGCTTTCTTT.

V and J are TRBV7-2 and TRBJ2-5; D ambiguous. The germline CDR1 and CDR2 sequences are SGHTA and FQGNSA. The V gene lost 2 bases and the J gene lost 2 bases, with 6 bases spanning the gap. The CDR3 is 13 residues long. In DNA, the CDR3 is TGTGCCAGCAGCTTATCACAGCAAGAGACCCAGTACTTC. The encoded protein is CASSLSQQETQYF.

In nucleotides, the CDR3 is TGCGCCAGCAGCCTGGTCAGGGAAGATTCACCCCTCCACTTT. This translates into CASSLVREDSPLHF. The chain carries TRBV5-1 and TRBJ1-6, with D possibly matching TRBD1 (5 bases). The CDR3 totals 14 residues. Trimming left V 4 bases short and J 8 bases short, with 13 bases between. The germline gives CDR1 SGHRS, CDR2 YFSETQ.

This chain uses TRBV30 with TRBJ2-7, with a tentative D call TRBD1 (6 bases). Germline V gene lookup returns CDR1 GTSNPN and CDR2 SVGIG (reference sequence). This CDR3 is built from 13 residues. Trimming removed 4 bases from V and 7 bases from J, with 17 bases in between. The CDR3 nucleotides read TGTGCCTGGACGGGACACCCCTCGGGAGAGCAGTACTTC. It specifies CAWTGHPSGEQYF.